This passage covers 12 T cell receptor beta chains from one sample sequenced in a study of beta chain features in type 1 diabetes. Study-wide findings and caveats: When Type 1 diabetes patients were examined, their TCRB CDR3s proved moderately but significantly shorter in all four CD4+ subsets.

The sequenced template was cDNA made from the entire isolated RNA. TCRdb's table, derived via immunoSEQ multiplex PCR, lists solely in-frame clones and lacks some. The data contain 500,000 to 650,000 clones, 9.5% to 15% of them seen just once; the ten biggest clones take up 0.095% to 0.15%. No antigen is known for these receptors. Sequencing used naive CD4+ T cells from blood. Receptors were obtained from a man aged 30 to 39 with type 1 diabetes.

The chain carries TRBV29-1 and TRBJ2-3; no clear D. Germline-derived CDR1 and CDR2 are SQVTM and ANQGSEA. The CDR3 has 14 amino acids. V was clipped by 7 bases and J by 1 base, with 15 bases between them. The CDR3: CSAIRAQGTDTQYF. In DNA, the CDR3 is TGCAGCGCGATCCGGGCCCAGGGCACAGATACGCAGTATTTT.

This clone was picked up a small number of times. One base away lies a much larger clone, so this may be a sequencing read error. Different DNA sequences within this sample yield the same CDR3. The chain employs TRBV11-2 and TRBJ2-1; D gene uncertain. The V gene's germline CDR1 is SGHAT and CDR2 FQNNGV. The CDR3 sequence is 11 residues long. Trimming took off 3 bases at V and 5 bases at J, with 2 bases between the two ends. The CDR3 protein is CASSLNNEQFF. The CDR3 bases are TGTGCCAGCAGCTTGAACAATGAGCAGTTCTTC.

This rearrangement joins TRBV6-5 to TRBJ2-1; 9 nucleotides align to TRBD1. The V and J ends lost 4 bases and 1 base, in that order; junction bases with no gene match: 2. Per the germline V gene, CDR1 is MNHEY and CDR2 is SVGAGI. The CDR3 extends over 15 amino acids. The CDR3 is CASSLGQGSYNEQFF. In DNA form, the CDR3 reads TGTGCCAGCAGTTTGGGACAGGGTTCCTACAATGAGCAGTTCTTC.

The rearrangement uses TRBV7-2 and TRBJ2-3, with 7 bases lining up with TRBD2. Losses at the gene ends were 5 bases for V and 0 bases for J; bases not matched to a gene: 8. CDR1 and CDR2 from the germline V gene are SGHTA and FQGNSA. This CDR3 is 16 amino acids long. CDR3: CASSPSAGYSTDTQYF. As DNA, the CDR3 is TGTGCCAGCAGCCCCTCAGCGGGGTATAGCACAGATACGCAGTATTTT.

This clone occurred a few times. The chain has TRBV11-2 and TRBJ1-4; no reliable D call. Trimming stripped 1 base from V and 7 bases from J, with 16 bases between. Germline CDR1 and CDR2: SGHAT and FQNNGV. CDR3 length: 16 amino acids. Written as DNA, the CDR3 is TGTGCCAGCAGCTTAGGGATGGCCGGCGTACCTGAAAAACTGTTTTTT. This gives the protein CASSLGMAGVPEKLFF.

This clone was observed a handful of times. The V and J genes are TRBV6-1 and TRBJ2-1; 8 nucleotides align to TRBD1. The V gene end was trimmed by 5 bases and the J gene end by 2 bases; junction bases not matched to a gene: 2. CDR3 length: 14 amino acids. In germline, CDR1 is MNHNS, CDR2 SASEGT. The CDR3 here is CASSQTGAYNEQFF. The DNA of the CDR3 is TGTGCCAGCAGTCAGACAGGGGCCTACAATGAGCAGTTCTTC.

The genes are TRBV6-6 and TRBJ1-1, with 8 bases identical to TRBD1. The germline gives CDR1 MNHNY, CDR2 SVGAGI (reference sequence). The CDR3 spans 14 residues. V shed 5 bases and J 5 bases; nucleotides not matched to a gene: 7. The DNA of the CDR3 is TGTGCCAGCAGTCGGACAGGGATCAGTACTGAAGCTTTCTTT. Translated, it gives CASSRTGISTEAFF.

This clone was observed a handful of times. The J gene is TRBJ2-4, the V gene TRBV4-3; D may be TRBD1 (6 bases). V was cut by 2 bases and J by 0 bases, with 8 bases left in between. The germline V gene encodes CDR1 LGHNA and CDR2 YSLEER. This CDR3 has 15 residues. Written as DNA, the CDR3 is TGCGCCAGCAGCCAAAGGGGGACAGCCAAAAACATTCAGTACTTC. Translating gives CASSQRGTAKNIQYF.

This clone was counted between two and nine times. This chain connects TRBV4-3 to TRBJ2-3; 7 nucleotides agree with TRBD2. There are 16 residues in the CDR3. V gave up 0 bases and J gave up 4 bases; unmatched junction bases: 7. Germline-derived CDR1 and CDR2 are LGHNA and YSLEER. In nucleotides, the CDR3 is TGCGCCAGCAGCCAAGACCGGCGGGGGAGGGCAGATACGCAGTATTTT. Its translation is CASSQDRRGRADTQYF.

This chain joins TRBV25-1 and TRBJ2-6; 7 bases map to TRBD1. V lost 4 bases, J lost 1 base, and 4 bases stayed unmatched. The CDR3 is 16 amino acids. Germline CDR1 and CDR2: MGHDK and SYGVNS. The CDR3 nucleotides read TGTGCCAGCAGTGCCTACAGGGGATCTGGGGCCAACGTCCTGACTTTC. This encodes CASSAYRGSGANVLTF.

This clone was found once. This chain connects TRBV7-8 to TRBJ1-3, with a possible D match to TRBD1 (6 bases). Trimming left V 5 bases short and J 10 bases short, with 18 bases between. This CDR3 comprises 14 residues. Germline V gene sequence: CDR1 SGHVS, CDR2 FQNEAQ. The CDR3: CASSTRTERRTIYF. The CDR3 coding sequence is TGTGCCAGCAGCACCCGGACAGAGCGTCGTACCATATATTTT. Full variable domain (remainder filled in from reference TRBV7-8 and TRBJ1-3): GAGVSQSPRYKVAKRGQDVALRCDPISGHVSLFWYQQALGQGPEFLTYFQNEAQLDKSGLPSDRFFAERPEGSVSTLKIQRTQQEDSAVYLCASSTRTERRTIYFGEGSWLTVV.

This clone came up a few times. The rearrangement links TRBV2 to TRBJ2-3, with D uncertain. CDR1 SNHLY and CDR2 FYNNEI come from the germline V gene. This CDR3 spans 12 amino acids. V gave up 8 bases and J gave up 1 base, with 7 bases separating them. CDR3 region: CASCYGTDTQYF. The CDR3 DNA reads TGTGCCAGCTGTTACGGCACAGATACGCAGTATTTT. Complete variable domain (other parts from reference TRBV2 and TRBJ2-3): EPEVTQTPSHQVTQMGQEVILRCVPISNHLYFYWYRQILGQKVEFLVSFYNNEISEKSEIFDDQFSVERPDGSNFTLKIRSTKLEDSAMYFCASCYGTDTQYFGPGTRLTVL.